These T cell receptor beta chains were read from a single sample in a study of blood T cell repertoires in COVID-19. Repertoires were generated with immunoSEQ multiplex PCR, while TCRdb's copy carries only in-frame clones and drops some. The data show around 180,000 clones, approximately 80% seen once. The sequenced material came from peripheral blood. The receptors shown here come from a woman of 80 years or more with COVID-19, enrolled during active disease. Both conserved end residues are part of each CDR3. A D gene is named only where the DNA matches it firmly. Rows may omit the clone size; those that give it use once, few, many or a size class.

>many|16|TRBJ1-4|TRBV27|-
TGTGCCAGCAGTCCATATACCCCCGGTCGTGATGAAAAACTGTTTTTT
CASSPYTPGRDEKLFF
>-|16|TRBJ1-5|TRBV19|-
TGTGCCAGTAGTAGGGATATAGGGGGGGGCAATCAGCCCCAGCATTTT
CASSRDIGGGNQPQHF
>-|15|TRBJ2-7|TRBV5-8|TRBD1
TGTGCCAGCAGCCGTCTTGGACAGGGGGCCTACGAGCAGTACTTC
CASSRLGQGAYEQYF
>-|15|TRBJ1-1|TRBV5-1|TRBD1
TGCGCCAGCAGCTTGGAGGGGACAGCTTACACTGAAGCTTTCTTT
CASSLEGTAYTEAFF
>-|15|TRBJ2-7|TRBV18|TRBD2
TGTGCCAGCTCACCGCTAGCGGGAGTCCCCTACGAGCAGTACTTC
CASSPLAGVPYEQYF
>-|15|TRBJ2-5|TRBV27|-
TGTGCCAGCAGTCCTCGCCGCCCGGACCAAGAGACCCAGTACTTC
CASSPRRPDQETQYF
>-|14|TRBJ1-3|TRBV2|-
TGTGCCAGCAGTGACGAGGGTTGGGGAAACACCATATATTTT
CASSDEGWGNTIYF
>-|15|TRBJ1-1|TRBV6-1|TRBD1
TGTGCCAGCAGTGAGGGGACAGCTCCAAACACTGAAGCTTTCTTT
CASSEGTAPNTEAFF
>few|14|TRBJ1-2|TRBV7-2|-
TGTGCCAGCAGCTTACAGGGCATTAACTATGGCTACACCTTC
CASSLQGINYGYTF
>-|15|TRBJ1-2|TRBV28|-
TGTGCCAGCAGGCAACGGGGGGGAGGAGCTTATGGCTACACCTTC
CASRQRGGGAYGYTF
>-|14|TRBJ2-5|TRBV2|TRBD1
TGTGCCAGCAGTGAAGGACAGGGCCCGGAGACCCAGTACTTC
CASSEGQGPETQYF
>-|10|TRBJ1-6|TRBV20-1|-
TGCGGCGGGGGGGATTCACCCCTCCACTTT
CGGGDSPLHF
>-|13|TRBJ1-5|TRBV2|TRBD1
TGTGCCAGTCAGGGGGGAAGCAATCAGCCCCAGCATTTT
CASQGGSNQPQHF
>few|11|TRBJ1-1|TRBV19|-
TGTGCCAGTAGTATGTCGACTGAAGCTTTCTTT
CASSMSTEAFF
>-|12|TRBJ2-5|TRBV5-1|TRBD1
TGCGCCAGCTTCGACAGGGACCCGCCGTTGTACTTC
CASFDRDPPLYF
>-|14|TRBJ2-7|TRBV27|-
TGTGCCAGCAGTTTATTCCGGGACTCCTACGAGCAGTACTTC
CASSLFRDSYEQYF
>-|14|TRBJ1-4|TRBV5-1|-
TGCGCCAGCAGCTTGGGGACAGCTAATGAAAAACTGTTTTTT
CASSLGTANEKLFF
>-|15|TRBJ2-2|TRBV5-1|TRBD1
TGCGCCAGCAGCTTGGACACAGGGGACACCGGGGAGCTGTTTTTT
CASSLDTGDTGELFF
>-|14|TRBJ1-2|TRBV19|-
TGTGCCAGTAGTATAGTGGCGGTCAACTATGGCTACACCTTC
CASSIVAVNYGYTF
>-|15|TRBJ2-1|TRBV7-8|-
TGTGCCAGCAGCTTCGCGGGGGCCGACTACAATGAGCAGTTCTTC
CASSFAGADYNEQFF
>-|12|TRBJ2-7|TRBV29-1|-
TGCAGCGTGACCGGGATGAACTACGAGCAGTACTTC
CSVTGMNYEQYF
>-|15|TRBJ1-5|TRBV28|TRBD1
TGTGCCAGCCTACAGGGGGAATATAGCAATCAGCCCCAGCATTTT
CASLQGEYSNQPQHF
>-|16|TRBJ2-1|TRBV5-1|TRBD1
TGCGCCAGCAGTTCGACAGGGGACCCAACCTACAATGAGCAGTTCTTC
CASSSTGDPTYNEQFF
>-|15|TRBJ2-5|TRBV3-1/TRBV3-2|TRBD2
TGTGCCAGCAGCCAAGGGACTAGCGAGGGGGAGACCCAGTACTTC
CASSQGTSEGETQYF
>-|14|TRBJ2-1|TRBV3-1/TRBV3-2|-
TGTGCCAGCAGCACCTGGACTGGAGACAATGAGCAGTTCTTC
CASSTWTGDNEQFF
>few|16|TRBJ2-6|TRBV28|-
TGTGCCACCAACCTCCCCAGGGCTACTGGGGCCAACGTCCTGACTTTC
CATNLPRATGANVLTF
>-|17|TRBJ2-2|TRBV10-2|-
TGCGCCAGCAGTGAGTTAACCACCTATGCGAACACCGGGGAGCTGTTTTTT
CASSELTTYANTGELFF
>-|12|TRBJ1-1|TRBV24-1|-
TGTGCCACCAGTGCACAGGGAGCTGAAGCTTTCTTT
CATSAQGAEAFF
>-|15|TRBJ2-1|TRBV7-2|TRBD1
TGTGCCAGCAGCCTGGGACAGGGGTTATACAATGAGCAGTTCTTC
CASSLGQGLYNEQFF